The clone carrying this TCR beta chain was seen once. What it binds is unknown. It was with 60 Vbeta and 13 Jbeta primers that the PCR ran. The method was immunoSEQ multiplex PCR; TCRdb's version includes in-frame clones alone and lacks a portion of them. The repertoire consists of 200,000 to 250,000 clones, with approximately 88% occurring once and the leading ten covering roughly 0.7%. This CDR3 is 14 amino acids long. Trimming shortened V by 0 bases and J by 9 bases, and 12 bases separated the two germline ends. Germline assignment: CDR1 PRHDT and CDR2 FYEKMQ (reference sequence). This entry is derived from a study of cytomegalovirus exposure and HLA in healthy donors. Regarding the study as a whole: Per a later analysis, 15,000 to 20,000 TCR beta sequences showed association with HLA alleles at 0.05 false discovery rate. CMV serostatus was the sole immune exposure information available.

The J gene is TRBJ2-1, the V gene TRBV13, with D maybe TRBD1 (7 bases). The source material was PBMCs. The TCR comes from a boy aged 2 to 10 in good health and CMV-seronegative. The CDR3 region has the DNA TGTGCCAGCAGCTTAGGCCAGGGGGGTAGTGAGCAGTTCTTC. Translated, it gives CASSLGQGGSEQFF.